This T cell receptor (beta chain) was captured by sequencing in a study of shared clonotypes between healthy human individuals. Under the authors' procedure: Filtering differed for immunoSEQ, which gave only junction sequences without quality scores. The repertoire was sequenced with immunoSEQ multiplex PCR; TCRdb's copy has only in-frame clones and lacks some. For V, J and clone size, that table is used; D and trimming come from the DNA. The data show hundreds of thousands of clones, roughly four fifths seen once. The CDR3 is 16 residues long. Trimming cost V 3 bases and J 2 bases, with 15 bases left between them. Germline CDR1 and CDR2: SGHNT and YYREEE (reference sequence). Free of recent acute infections or vaccinations, the donors were healthy HIV-negative adults. On this clone: Its antigen is still unknown.

Study-level points and caveats: Collection of samples was limited to blood; tissue repertoires likely differ.

The sample comprised PBMCs. The V call is TRBV5-4, the J call TRBJ2-1, with D uncertain. The receptor was derived from a woman in her thirties or forties in good health. Some clones in this sample may be carry-over from other donors' samples. Here the CDR3 reads CASSSTGRRTYNEQFF. The DNA for the CDR3 is TGTGCCAGCAGCTCCACGGGCAGGCGTACCTACAATGAGCAGTTCTTC.